This TCR beta chain was obtained from a study of T cell repertoires in cytomegalovirus infection (dated by TCRdb to the late 2010s). Turning to the overall study: Donor HLA type was relevant to the analysis, because carriage of CMV infection together with the matching HLA type was indicated by public TCR beta signatures.

The CDR3 runs 17 residues from the cysteine to the phenylalanine. Only the CDR3 DNA is retained, 51 bases long and in frame from the first base. The germline ends are 16 bases apart after V is trimmed by 0 bases and J by 4 bases. Via the germline V gene (reference sequence), CDR1 is MNHEY and CDR2 SMNVEV. The study at large found these results: In both this cohort and an independent cohort of 352 donors, the cumulative frequency of public TCR beta family members distinguished carriers of CMV infection plus the relevant HLA type. The ex vivo response was dominated by HLA-C-restricted CMV-specific TCR beta clonotypes, which also provided the single most frequent clonotype in two of eight donors.

Turning to this clonotype: Its antigen is unknown. Nothing much larger sits one base from this clone, and base qualities are not available.

The sample was run on an Illumina HiSeq 1500. TCRdb reanalyzed the raw reads on its own, using fastp at Q25 for trimming and MiXCR for clone calling, and kept in-frame beta chains. Rows are combined by CDR3 protein, so each entry shows the most common genes and DNA. In all, the sample holds approximately 500,000 distinct CDR3 sequences, and 16% of those were seen once. The ten top clones hold roughly 25% of the sample. The chain was built from TRBV27 and TRBJ2-1; TRBD2 is a weak D gene call, 7 bases matching. This receptor was identified in a human donor in good health (CMV status not recorded). Some clones in this sample may be carry-over from other donors' samples. Sample: CD8+ T cells from PBMCs. Here is the DNA: TGTGCCAGCAGTTTATCTGGGGCGGGGGCGAGGTACAATGAGCAGTTCTTC. This is translated as CASSLSGAGARYNEQFF.